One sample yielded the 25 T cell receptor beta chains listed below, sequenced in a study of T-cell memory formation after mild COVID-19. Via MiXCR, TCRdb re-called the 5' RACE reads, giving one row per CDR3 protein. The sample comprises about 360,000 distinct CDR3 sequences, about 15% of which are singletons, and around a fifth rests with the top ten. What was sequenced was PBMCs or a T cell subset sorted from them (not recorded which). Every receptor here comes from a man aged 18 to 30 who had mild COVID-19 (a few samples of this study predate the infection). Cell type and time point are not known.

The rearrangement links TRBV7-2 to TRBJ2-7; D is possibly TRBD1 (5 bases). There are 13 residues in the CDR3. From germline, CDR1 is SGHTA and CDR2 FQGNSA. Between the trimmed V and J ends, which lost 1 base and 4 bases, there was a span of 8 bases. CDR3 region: CASSLGGRYEQYV. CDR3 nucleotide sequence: TGTGCCAGCAGCTTAGGGGGCCGGTACGAGCAGTACGTC.

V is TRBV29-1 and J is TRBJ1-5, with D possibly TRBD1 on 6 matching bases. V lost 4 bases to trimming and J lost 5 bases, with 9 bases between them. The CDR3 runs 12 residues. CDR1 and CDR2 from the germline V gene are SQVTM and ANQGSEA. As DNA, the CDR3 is TGCAGCGTTGGTGGGGGGCATCAGCCCCAGCATTTT. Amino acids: CSVGGGHQPQHF.

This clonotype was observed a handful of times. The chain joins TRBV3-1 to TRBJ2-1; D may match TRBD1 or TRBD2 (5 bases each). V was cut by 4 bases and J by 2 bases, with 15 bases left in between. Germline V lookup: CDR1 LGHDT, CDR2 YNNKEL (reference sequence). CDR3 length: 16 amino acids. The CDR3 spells CASSRPGTAAYNEQFF. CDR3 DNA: TGTGCCAGCAGCCGCCCTGGGACGGCTGCCTACAATGAGCAGTTCTTC.

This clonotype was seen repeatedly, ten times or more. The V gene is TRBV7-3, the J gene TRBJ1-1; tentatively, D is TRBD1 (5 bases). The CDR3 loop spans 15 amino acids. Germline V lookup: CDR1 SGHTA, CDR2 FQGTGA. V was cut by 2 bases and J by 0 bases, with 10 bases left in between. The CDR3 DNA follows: TGTGCCAGCAGCTTACAGGGCAGCATGAACACTGAAGCTTTCTTT. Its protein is CASSLQGSMNTEAFF.

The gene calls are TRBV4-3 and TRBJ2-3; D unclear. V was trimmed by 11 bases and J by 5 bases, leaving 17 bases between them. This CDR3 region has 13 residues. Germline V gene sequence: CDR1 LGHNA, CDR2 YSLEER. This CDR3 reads CAPSPGPEDTQYF. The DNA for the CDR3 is TGCGCCCCCTCGCCCGGTCCGGAAGATACGCAGTATTTT.

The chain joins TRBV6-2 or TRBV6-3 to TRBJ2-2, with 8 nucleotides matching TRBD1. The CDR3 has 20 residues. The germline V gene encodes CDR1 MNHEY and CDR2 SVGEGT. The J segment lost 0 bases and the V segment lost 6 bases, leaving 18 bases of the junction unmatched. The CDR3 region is CASRLRDRPSLSSNTGELFF. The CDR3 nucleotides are TGTGCCAGCAGACTCCGGGACAGGCCTTCCCTCTCCTCGAACACCGGGGAGCTGTTTTTT.

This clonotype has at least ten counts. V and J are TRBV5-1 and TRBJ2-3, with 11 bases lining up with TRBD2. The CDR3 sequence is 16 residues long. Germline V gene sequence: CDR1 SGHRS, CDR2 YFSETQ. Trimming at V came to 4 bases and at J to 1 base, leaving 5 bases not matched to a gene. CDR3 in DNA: TGCGCCAGCAGCACCCTGACTAGCGGGGGCACAGATACGCAGTATTTT. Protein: CASSTLTSGGTDTQYF.

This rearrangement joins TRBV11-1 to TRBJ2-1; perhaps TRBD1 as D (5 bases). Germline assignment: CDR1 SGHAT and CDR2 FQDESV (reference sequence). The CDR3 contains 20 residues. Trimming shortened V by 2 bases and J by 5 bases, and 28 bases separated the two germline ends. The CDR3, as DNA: TGTGCCAGCAGCTTACTTCCCATGCAGGGTGGCGATAGGTCACACAATGAGCAGTTCTTC. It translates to CASSLLPMQGGDRSHNEQFF.

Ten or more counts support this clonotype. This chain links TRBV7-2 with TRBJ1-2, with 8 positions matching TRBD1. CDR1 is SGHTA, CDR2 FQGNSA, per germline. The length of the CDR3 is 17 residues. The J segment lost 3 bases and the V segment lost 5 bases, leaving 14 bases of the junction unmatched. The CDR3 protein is CASSPTPGGDPHYGYTF. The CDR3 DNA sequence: TGTGCCAGCAGCCCGACGCCAGGGGGCGATCCGCACTATGGCTACACCTTC.

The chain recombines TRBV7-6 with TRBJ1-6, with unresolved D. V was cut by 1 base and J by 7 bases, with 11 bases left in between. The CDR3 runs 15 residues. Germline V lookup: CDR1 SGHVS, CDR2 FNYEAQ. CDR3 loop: CASSLGQTGNSPLHF. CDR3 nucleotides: TGTGCCAGCAGCTTAGGACAAACCGGGAATTCACCCCTCCACTTT.

In DNA form, the CDR3 reads TGTGCCAGCAGCTACCGACAGGGGGGCGATGAGCAGTTCTTC. Translated: CASSYRQGGDEQFF. The V gene is TRBV11-2, the J gene TRBJ2-1, with 9 bases matching TRBD1. With V trimmed by 4 bases and J by 8 bases, 6 bases remained unmatched. The V gene's germline CDR1 is SGHAT and CDR2 FQNNGV. This CDR3 is built from 14 residues.

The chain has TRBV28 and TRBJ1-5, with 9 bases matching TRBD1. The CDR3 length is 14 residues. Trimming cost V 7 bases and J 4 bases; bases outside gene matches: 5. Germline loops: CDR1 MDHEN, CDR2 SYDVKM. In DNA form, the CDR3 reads TGTGCCAGCACCGCCGGGACAGGGAATCAGCCCCAGCATTTT. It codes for CASTAGTGNQPQHF.

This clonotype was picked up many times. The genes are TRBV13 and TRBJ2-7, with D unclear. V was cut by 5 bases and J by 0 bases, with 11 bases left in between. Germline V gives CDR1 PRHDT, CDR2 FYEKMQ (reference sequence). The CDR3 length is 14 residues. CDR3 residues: CASSPSANSYEQYF. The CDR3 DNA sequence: TGTGCCAGCAGCCCGTCGGCCAACTCCTACGAGCAGTACTTC.

In DNA, the CDR3 is TGTGCCAGCAGGGGGACAGGGGAATCTGGCTACACCTTC. Translation: CASRGTGESGYTF. The chain couples TRBV6-5 to TRBJ1-2; 10 positions agree with TRBD1. With V trimmed by 6 bases and J by 7 bases, 5 bases remained unmatched. Germline CDR1 and CDR2: MNHEY and SVGAGI. The CDR3 is made up of 13 amino acids.

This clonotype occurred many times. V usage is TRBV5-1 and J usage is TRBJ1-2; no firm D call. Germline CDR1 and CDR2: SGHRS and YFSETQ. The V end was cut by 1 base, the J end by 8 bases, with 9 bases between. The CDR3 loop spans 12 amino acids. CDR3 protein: CASSLSVGGYTF. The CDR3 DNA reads TGCGCCAGCAGCTTGTCCGTTGGGGGCTACACCTTC.

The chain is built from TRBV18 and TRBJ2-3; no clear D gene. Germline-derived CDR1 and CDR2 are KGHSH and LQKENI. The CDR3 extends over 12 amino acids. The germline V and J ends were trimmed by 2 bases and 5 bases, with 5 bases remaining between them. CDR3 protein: CASSPIGDTQYF. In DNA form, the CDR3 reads TGTGCCAGCTCACCAATAGGAGATACGCAGTATTTT.

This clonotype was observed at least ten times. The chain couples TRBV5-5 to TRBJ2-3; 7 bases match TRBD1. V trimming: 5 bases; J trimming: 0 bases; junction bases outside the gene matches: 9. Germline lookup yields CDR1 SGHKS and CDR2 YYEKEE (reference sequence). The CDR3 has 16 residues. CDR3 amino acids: CASRPGTETSTDTQYF. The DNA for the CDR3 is TGTGCCAGCAGGCCTGGGACAGAGACTAGCACAGATACGCAGTATTTT.

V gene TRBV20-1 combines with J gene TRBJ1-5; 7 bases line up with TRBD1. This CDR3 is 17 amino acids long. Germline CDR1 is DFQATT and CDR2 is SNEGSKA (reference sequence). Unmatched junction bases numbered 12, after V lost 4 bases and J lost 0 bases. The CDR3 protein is CSAKGQGEVGSNQPQHF. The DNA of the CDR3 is TGCAGTGCTAAAGGGCAGGGGGAGGTGGGTAGCAATCAGCCCCAGCATTTT.

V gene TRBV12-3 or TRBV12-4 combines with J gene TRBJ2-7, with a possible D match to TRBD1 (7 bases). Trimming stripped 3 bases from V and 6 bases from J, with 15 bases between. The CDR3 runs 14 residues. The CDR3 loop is CASSFPRGVVEQYF. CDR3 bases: TGTGCCAGCAGTTTCCCCAGGGGGGTCGTCGAGCAGTACTTC.

The CDR3 DNA reads as TGTGCCAGCAGCCCGGGACAGGGTCAATACAATGAGCAGTTCTTC. It codes for CASSPGQGQYNEQFF. The gene calls are TRBV6-4 and TRBJ2-1, with 9 bases fitting TRBD1. V trimming: 6 bases; J trimming: 4 bases; junction bases outside the gene matches: 7. The CDR3 runs 15 residues. The germline V gene has CDR1 MRHNA and CDR2 SNTAGT.

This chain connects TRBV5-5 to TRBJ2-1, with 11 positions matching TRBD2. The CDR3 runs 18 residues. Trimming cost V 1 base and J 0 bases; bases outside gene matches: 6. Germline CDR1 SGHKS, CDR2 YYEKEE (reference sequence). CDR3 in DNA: TGTGCCAGCAGCTTGCTAGCGGGGGGCCCGAGCTCCTACAATGAGCAGTTCTTC. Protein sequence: CASSLLAGGPSSYNEQFF.

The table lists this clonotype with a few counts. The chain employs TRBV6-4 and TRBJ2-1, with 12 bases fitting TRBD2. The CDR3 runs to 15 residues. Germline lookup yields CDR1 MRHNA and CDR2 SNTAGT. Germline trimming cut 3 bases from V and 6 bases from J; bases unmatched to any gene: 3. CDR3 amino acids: CASSEASGGANEQFF. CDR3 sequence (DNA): TGTGCCAGCAGTGAGGCTAGCGGGGGGGCCAATGAGCAGTTCTTC.

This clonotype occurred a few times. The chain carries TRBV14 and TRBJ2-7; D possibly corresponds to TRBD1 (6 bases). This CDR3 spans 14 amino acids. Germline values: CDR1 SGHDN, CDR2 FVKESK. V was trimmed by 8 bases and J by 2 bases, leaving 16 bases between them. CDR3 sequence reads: CASQPRDNTYEQYF. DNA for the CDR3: TGTGCCAGCCAGCCAAGGGACAATACCTACGAGCAGTACTTC.

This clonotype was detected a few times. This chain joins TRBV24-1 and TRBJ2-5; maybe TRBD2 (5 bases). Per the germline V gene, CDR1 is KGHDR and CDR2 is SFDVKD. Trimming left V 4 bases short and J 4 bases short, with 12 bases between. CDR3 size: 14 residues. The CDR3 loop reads CATSEPGLTETQYF. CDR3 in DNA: TGTGCCACCAGTGAACCAGGACTGACAGAGACCCAGTACTTC.

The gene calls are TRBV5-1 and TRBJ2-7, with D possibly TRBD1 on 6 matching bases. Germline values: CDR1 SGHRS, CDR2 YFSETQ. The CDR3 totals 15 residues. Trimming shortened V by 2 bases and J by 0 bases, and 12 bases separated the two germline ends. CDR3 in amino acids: CASSFRAGASYEQYF. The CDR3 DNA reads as TGCGCCAGCAGCTTCAGGGCAGGGGCCTCCTACGAGCAGTACTTC. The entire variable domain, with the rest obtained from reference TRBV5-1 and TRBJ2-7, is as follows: KAGVTQTPRYLIKTRGQQVTLSCSPISGHRSVSWYQQTPGQGLQFLFEYFSETQRNKGNFPGRFSGRQFSNSRSEMNVSTLELGDSALYLCASSFRAGASYEQYFGPGTRLTVT.